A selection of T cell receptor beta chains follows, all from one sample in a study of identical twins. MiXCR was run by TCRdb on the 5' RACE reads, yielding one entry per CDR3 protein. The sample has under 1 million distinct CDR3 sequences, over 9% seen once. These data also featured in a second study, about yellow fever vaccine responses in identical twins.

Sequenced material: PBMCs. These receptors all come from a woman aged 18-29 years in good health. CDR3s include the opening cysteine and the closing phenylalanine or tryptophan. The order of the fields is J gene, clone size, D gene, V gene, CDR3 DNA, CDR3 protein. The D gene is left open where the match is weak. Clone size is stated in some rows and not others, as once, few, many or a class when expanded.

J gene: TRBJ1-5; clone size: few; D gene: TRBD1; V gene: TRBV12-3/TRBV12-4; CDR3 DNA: TGTGCCAGCACCTTGGGGACAGGGAGAAATCAGCCCCAGCATTTT; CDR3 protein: CASTLGTGRNQPQHF
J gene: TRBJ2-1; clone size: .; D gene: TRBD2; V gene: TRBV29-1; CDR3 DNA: TGCAGCGTGAAAACTAGCGGGAGTATTAATGAGCAGTTCTTC; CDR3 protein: CSVKTSGSINEQFF
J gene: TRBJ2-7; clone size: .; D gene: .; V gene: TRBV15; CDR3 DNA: TGTGCCACCAGCAGAGAGGGCAGCTCGGTGGGAGAGCAGTACTTC; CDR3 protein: CATSREGSSVGEQYF
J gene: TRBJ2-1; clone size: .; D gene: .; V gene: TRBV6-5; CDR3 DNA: TGTGCCAGCAGTTCTCGGTTCTTGGGTGGCCACAATGAGCAGTTCTTC; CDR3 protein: CASSSRFLGGHNEQFF
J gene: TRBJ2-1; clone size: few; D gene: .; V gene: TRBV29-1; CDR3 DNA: TGCAGCGTTGAAGATTTCGGCTACAATGAGCAGTTCTTC; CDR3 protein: CSVEDFGYNEQFF
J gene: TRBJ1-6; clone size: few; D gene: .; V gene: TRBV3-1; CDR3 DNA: TGTGCCAGCAGCCAGGAGGGGTTGGCCTCCTATAATTCACCCCTCCACTTT; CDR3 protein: CASSQEGLASYNSPLHF
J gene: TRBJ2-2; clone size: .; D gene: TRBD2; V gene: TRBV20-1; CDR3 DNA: TGCAGTGCTGGAAAAACCGGGACTAAAGACACCGGGGAGCTGTTTTTT; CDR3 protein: CSAGKTGTKDTGELFF
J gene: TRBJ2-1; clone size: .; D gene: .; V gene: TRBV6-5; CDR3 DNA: TGTGCCAGCAGCTACGACACCAATCGGGATGAGCAGTTCTTC; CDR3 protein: CASSYDTNRDEQFF
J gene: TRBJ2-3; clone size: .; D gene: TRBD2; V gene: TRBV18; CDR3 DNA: TGTGCCAGCTCACCTGTTCCGGGACTAGCGGGGGTAACAGATACGCAGTATTTT; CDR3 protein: CASSPVPGLAGVTDTQYF
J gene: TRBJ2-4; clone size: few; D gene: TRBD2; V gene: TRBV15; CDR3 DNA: TGTGCCACCAGCACTAGCGGGGGAAAAAACATTCAGTACTTC; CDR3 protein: CATSTSGGKNIQYF
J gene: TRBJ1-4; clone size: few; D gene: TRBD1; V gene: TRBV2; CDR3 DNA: TGTGCCAGCAGCGTCCTCGGACAGGGGGCTGAAAAACTGTTTTTT; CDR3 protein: CASSVLGQGAEKLFF
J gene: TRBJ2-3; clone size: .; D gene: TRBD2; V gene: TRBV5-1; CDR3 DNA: TGCGCCAGCAGCTCATGGGGATTACTAGCGGGGGCACTAGATACGCAGTATTTT; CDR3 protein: CASSSWGLLAGALDTQYF
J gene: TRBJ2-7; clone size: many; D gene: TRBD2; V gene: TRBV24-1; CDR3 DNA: TGTGCCACCAGTGATGAGAAATCCGCCGGGACTAGCGGGAGTTTAGGGTGTTGCGAGCAGTACTTC; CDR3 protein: CATSDEKSAGTSGSLGCCEQYF